This entry lists 6 T cell receptor beta chains sequenced from one sample in a study of Ad26.COV2.S vaccination and SARS-CoV-2 variants. Measured with immunoSEQ multiplex PCR; TCRdb has only the in-frame clones, and not every one. The repertoire includes 300,000 to 350,000 clones, roughly 84% of them detected once, and around 2% sits in the top ten. The treatment here: some 19 received Ad26.COV2.S at low or high dose, single or two shots; a few received placebo; per-sample allocation not given. The samples date from day 63 after the first vaccine or placebo injection. This material consisted of peripheral blood, taken in a trial of Ad26.COV2.S vaccine versus placebo. Receptors originate from a person between 18 and 59 years old who received the Ad26.COV2.S COVID-19 vaccine or a placebo.

In this sample, this clone turned up a few times. V usage is TRBV6-4 and J usage is TRBJ2-2; D is possibly TRBD2 (7 bases). Germline V gene sequence: CDR1 MRHNA, CDR2 SNTAGT. The CDR3 is 15 residues long. V was pared by 4 bases and J by 7 bases, with 16 bases between. Here the CDR3 DNA reads TGTGCCAGCAGTGCCCGCACCGGGGGGCACGGGGAGCTGTTTTTT. This codes for CASSARTGGHGELFF.

The chain couples TRBV6-5 to TRBJ1-1; possibly TRBD1 for D (6 bases). Germline CDR1 reads MNHEY; CDR2 reads SVGAGI. CDR3 length equals 14 residues. Trimming pared 4 bases from V and 4 bases from J, leaving 13 bases between. CDR3 in amino acids: CASSSARGFTEAFF. The CDR3 DNA reads TGTGCCAGCAGTTCAGCCAGGGGATTCACTGAAGCTTTCTTT.

The V gene is TRBV5-1, the J gene TRBJ2-5, with 7 nucleotides matching TRBD1. The ends lost 0 bases at V and 2 bases at J; junction bases unmatched: 13. The CDR3 runs to 18 residues. Looked up from germline, CDR1 is SGHRS and CDR2 is YFSETQ. Here the CDR3 reads CASSLAQGVGTQQETQYF. The CDR3 nucleotides read TGCGCCAGCAGCTTGGCCCAGGGGGTAGGGACACAACAAGAGACCCAGTACTTC.

V usage is TRBV9 and J usage is TRBJ1-5; the D gene is possibly TRBD1 (5 bases). Germline CDR1 is SGDLS and CDR2 is YYNGEE. The CDR3 is 15 amino acids. V dropped 4 bases and J dropped 2 bases, with 13 bases sitting between them. The CDR3 DNA reads TGTGCCAGCAGCCCCGGGGGGGGTGGCAATCAGCCCCAGCATTTT. It translates to CASSPGGGGNQPQHF. Together with reference TRBV9 and TRBJ1-5, the CDR3 gives the full variable domain: DSGVTQTPKHLITATGQRVTLRCSPRSGDLSVYWYQQSLDQGLQFLIQYYNGEERAKGNILERFSAQQFPDLHSELNLSSLELGDSALYFCASSPGGGGNQPQHFGDGTRLSIL.

This chain links TRBV5-1 with TRBJ2-3; D remains unclear. This CDR3 spans 13 amino acids. The germline V and J ends were trimmed by 8 bases and 4 bases, with 14 bases remaining between them. The germline V gene encodes CDR1 SGHRS and CDR2 YFSETQ. This CDR3 is CASNTNQADTQYF. Here the CDR3 DNA reads TGCGCCAGTAACACAAATCAGGCAGATACGCAGTATTTT.

V and J are TRBV5-4 and TRBJ2-1; TRBD2 matches at 14 bases. Unmatched junction bases numbered 14, after V lost 3 bases and J lost 15 bases. The CDR3 is made up of 16 amino acids. CDR1 and CDR2 from the germline V gene are SGHNT and YYREEE (reference sequence). CDR3 protein: CASSSMTSGGGYGLFF. DNA for the CDR3: TGTGCCAGCAGCTCTATGACTAGCGGGGGGGGCTACGGTCTGTTCTTC.